The following is a T cell receptor beta chain sequence with its context. What it binds is unknown. These data belong to a study of identical twins' blood T cells. The wider study: Roughly 6 alpha and six beta libraries together yielded 54 million or so reads.

Trimming stripped 0 bases from V and 12 bases from J, with 15 bases between. The CDR3 sequence is 14 residues long. The germline V gene has CDR1 LGHDT and CDR2 YNNKEL (reference sequence). Study results and caveats: V gene usage reportedly matched far better within twin pairs than unrelated donors. Twin repertoire similarity may partly reflect shared environment. Twins shared more top CDR3 clonotypes than unrelated donors did.

TCRdb processed the 5' RACE reads anew with MiXCR; each CDR3 protein has one entry. The profile shows hundreds of thousands of distinct CDR3 sequences, about 28% of them singletons. The origin of this receptor is a woman aged 18-49 years in good health. Sequencing was done on a sample of PBMCs. The rearrangement joins TRBV3-1 to TRBJ2-1; D is undetermined. The CDR3 DNA is TGTGCCAGCAGCCAAGATTTGGTGACCGTCGGGCAGTTCTTC. Translated: CASSQDLVTVGQFF.